The entry below gives a single TCR beta chain sequence along with its context. Its matching antigen is unknown. Each TCR beta cDNA library carried unique molecular identifiers. Hundreds of thousands of cDNA molecules were obtained from around 1 to 10 million T cells. TCRdb itself ran the PCR reads through MiXCR, one entry per CDR3 protein. Of some 700,000 distinct CDR3 sequences in the sample, over 45% were seen once. This record comes from a study of post-analysis software for immune sequencing data. In the study overall: Secondary progressive, relapsing-remitting and progressive-relapsing multiple sclerosis were among the included disease courses.

Study conclusions and caveats: Four to six TRBV segments were more frequent in patients than controls; TRBV5-6, TRBV5-1 and TRBV20-1 belonged to this group.

Per the germline V gene, CDR1 is SQVTM and CDR2 is ANQGSEA. The V gene end was trimmed by 4 bases and the J gene end by 5 bases; junction bases not matched to a gene: 7. This CDR3 has 14 amino acids. Sequenced input: blood. The TCR originated in a girl aged 2-10 years with multiple sclerosis. V usage is TRBV29-1 and J usage is TRBJ2-3, with TRBD2 identical over 9 bases. The CDR3 protein is CSVVQREVVDTQYF. CDR3 coding DNA: TGCAGCGTTGTGCAGCGGGAGGTTGTAGATACGCAGTATTTT.